These 13 T cell receptor beta chains were sequenced from one sample in a study of blood T cell repertoires in COVID-19. Assay: immunoSEQ multiplex PCR; the TCRdb copy retains only in-frame clones and omits some. This table holds under 400,000 clones, about 90% found once. Sequences were obtained from peripheral blood. These receptors all stem from a woman aged 30 to 39 with COVID-19, enrolled during active disease.

A word on this clone: This same CDR3 is encoded by further DNA sequences in the sample. The rearrangement joins TRBV28 to TRBJ1-5, with 8 bases matching TRBD1. The CDR3 loop spans 16 amino acids. Germline CDR1 MDHEN, CDR2 SYDVKM. V was pared by 4 bases and J by 2 bases, with 7 bases of the junction left unmatched. CDR3 DNA: TGTGCCAGCAGTTCCCCGCAGGGGGCAGGCAATCAGCCCCAGCATTTT. Protein product: CASSSPQGAGNQPQHF.

This clone was seen a handful of times. This chain links TRBV28 with TRBJ2-7, with 8 bases lining up with TRBD1. This CDR3 is 14 amino acids long. V dropped 6 bases and J dropped 5; count of bases not matched to a gene: 9. Germline CDR1 reads MDHEN; CDR2 reads SYDVKM. The CDR3 loop is CASRPDRGSNEQYF. In nucleotides, the CDR3 is TGTGCCAGCAGGCCAGACAGGGGAAGCAACGAGCAGTACTTC.

This sequence joins TRBV19 and TRBJ1-5, with D possibly being TRBD1 (5 bases). The germline V gene encodes CDR1 LNHDA and CDR2 SQIVND (reference sequence). The CDR3 consists of 14 residues. The ends were cut back, 7 bases at V and 5 bases at J, with 15 bases in the middle. The DNA of the CDR3 is TGTGCCAGTAAAGGGTACAGGATTTATCAGCCCCAGCATTTT. Translated: CASKGYRIYQPQHF.

The chain is built from TRBV11-3 and TRBJ2-7; D remains ambiguous. The germline V and J ends were trimmed by 0 bases and 5 bases, with 11 bases remaining between them. Per the germline V gene, CDR1 is SGHNT and CDR2 is YENEEA. This CDR3 comprises 14 residues. The CDR3 coding sequence is TGTGCCAGCAGCTTAGATAGCAGTACCCACGAGCAGTACTTC. Amino acid sequence: CASSLDSSTHEQYF.

The V call is TRBV2, the J call TRBJ2-4; tentatively, D is TRBD1 (7 bases). V was clipped by 7 bases and J by 3 bases, with 13 bases between them. In germline, CDR1 is SNHLY, CDR2 FYNNEI. The CDR3 is made up of 14 amino acids. CDR3 in DNA: TGTGCCAGCACCGGAGGGGGCGGCAAAAACATTCAGTACTTC. Amino acid sequence: CASTGGGGKNIQYF. Supplemented by reference TRBV2 and TRBJ2-4, the full variable domain reads EPEVTQTPSHQVTQMGQEVILRCVPISNHLYFYWYRQILGQKVEFLVSFYNNEISEKSEIFDDQFSVERPDGSNFTLKIRSTKLEDSAMYFCASTGGGGKNIQYFGAGTRLSVL.

J is TRBJ2-1 and V is TRBV27; 16 bases align to TRBD2. Germline V gives CDR1 MNHEY, CDR2 SMNVEV (reference sequence). This CDR3 has 20 residues. J gave up 0 bases and V 1 base, and 6 bases lay outside the gene matches. The DNA for the CDR3 is TGTGCCAGCAGTTTATATCCCGGGACTAGCGGGAGGGACTCCTACAATGAGCAGTTCTTC. As protein: CASSLYPGTSGRDSYNEQFF.

The genes are TRBV2 and TRBJ2-1, with D possibly TRBD2 on 6 matching bases. With 6 bases removed from V and 8 bases from J, the gap between germline ends came to 23 bases. The CDR3 is 16 amino acids. Germline lookup yields CDR1 SNHLY and CDR2 FYNNEI. The CDR3: CASRVQKGGPGDEQFF. CDR3 DNA sequence: TGTGCCAGCAGGGTCCAAAAAGGAGGGCCGGGGGATGAGCAGTTCTTC.

The chain recombines TRBV27 with TRBJ1-2; 7 positions agree with TRBD1. Germline V lookup: CDR1 MNHEY, CDR2 SMNVEV (reference sequence). Trimming took 7 bases from V and 5 from J; bases not matched to a gene: 10. This CDR3 spans 14 amino acids. The CDR3 reads CASKGTANLYGYTF. CDR3 bases: TGTGCCAGCAAAGGGACAGCGAACCTTTATGGCTACACCTTC.

The chain links TRBV5-1 to TRBJ1-3, with 11 bases fitting TRBD1. The CDR3 spans 17 residues. Germline CDR1 and CDR2: SGHRS and YFSETQ. V lost 3 bases to trimming and J lost 3 bases; unmatched junction nucleotides: 8. CDR3 DNA sequence: TGCGCCAGCAGCTCCCTCGGACAGGGGGCATTTGGAAACACCATATATTTT. Translation: CASSSLGQGAFGNTIYF. The whole variable domain, remainder taken from reference TRBV5-1 and TRBJ1-3, is KAGVTQTPRYLIKTRGQQVTLSCSPISGHRSVSWYQQTPGQGLQFLFEYFSETQRNKGNFPGRFSGRQFSNSRSEMNVSTLELGDSALYLCASSSLGQGAFGNTIYFGEGSWLTVV.

The chain couples TRBV19 to TRBJ1-1; perhaps TRBD1 as D (6 bases). The V end was cut by 5 bases, the J end by 1 base, with 17 bases between. Per the germline V gene, CDR1 is LNHDA and CDR2 is SQIVND (reference sequence). CDR3 length: 16 amino acids. In nucleotides, the CDR3 is TGTGCCAGTAGTGCCTTCACAGGGATGTCGAACACTGAAGCTTTCTTT. The encoded protein is CASSAFTGMSNTEAFF.

The chain links TRBV10-3 to TRBJ1-2, with D possibly TRBD1 on 6 matching bases. The CDR3 totals 16 residues. The V end lost 7 bases, the J end lost 1 base, and 19 bases lay between the germline ends. Looked up from germline, CDR1 is ENHRY and CDR2 is SYGVKD. Here the CDR3 reads CAITPGQTNHNYGYTF. In DNA, the CDR3 is TGTGCCATCACCCCCGGACAGACTAACCATAACTATGGCTACACCTTC.

This chain uses TRBV13 with TRBJ1-2, with D possibly matching TRBD1 (5 bases). The CDR3 runs 15 residues. Trimming removed 5 bases at V and 0 bases at J, with 13 bases between. From germline, CDR1 is PRHDT and CDR2 FYEKMQ (reference sequence). CDR3 DNA: TGTGCCAGCAGCCCCTTTGGGGGGGCTAACTATGGCTACACCTTC. Its protein is CASSPFGGANYGYTF.

This sequence joins TRBV9 and TRBJ1-3; D unresolved. This CDR3 has 15 amino acids. Trimming removed 2 bases from V and 7 bases from J, with 16 bases in between. Germline CDR1 and CDR2: SGDLS and YYNGEE. This CDR3 is CASSVWASGGNTIYF. The CDR3 DNA reads TGTGCCAGCAGCGTGTGGGCTTCAGGAGGGAACACCATATATTTT.